These 26 T cell receptor beta chains were sequenced from one sample in a study of low-dose radiotherapy and immunotherapy resistance in tumors (dated by TCRdb to between 2021 and 2023). Sequencing was carried out with an Illumina HiSeq 2500. Superscript III and a set of TRAV- and TRBV-specific primers were used to synthesize first-strand cDNA, so that both TCRalpha and TCRbeta chains were covered. A roughly 19-cycle PCR with Phusion amplified the TCRs, pairing a constant-region primer with the adapter that was attached to the V primers. TCRdb trimmed public reads at Q25 via fastp, called clones via MiXCR and kept in-frame beta chains. Each CDR3 protein appears once, grouped with its most common genes and DNA. The sample table holds under 70,000 distinct CDR3 sequences, of which under 30% were seen once. The ten largest clones represent approximately 5.3% of the sample. The meaning of the sample's time point label: before trial treatment.

This specimen was PBMCs, taken before treatment. Receptors were obtained from a male donor with prostate cancer.

This clonotype was observed at least ten times. The chain carries TRBV20-1 and TRBJ2-1; D might be TRBD1 (5 bases). Trimming shortened V by 0 bases and J by 5 bases, and 11 bases separated the two germline ends. The CDR3 is made up of 14 amino acids. Looked up from germline, CDR1 is DFQATT and CDR2 is SNEGSKA (reference sequence). The CDR3 bases are TGCAGTGCTAGAGATTTAATACAGGACAATGAGCAGTTCTTC. It is translated as CSARDLIQDNEQFF.

This clonotype was found many times. V and J are TRBV6-2 or TRBV6-3 and TRBJ1-1; no firm D call. CDR1 is MNHEY, CDR2 SVGEGT, per germline. This CDR3 has 16 amino acids. V was pared by 2 bases and J by 2 bases, with 15 bases between. The chain's CDR3 is CASSYPLLTGNTEAFF. The CDR3 bases are TGTGCCAGCAGTTACCCCCTTTTGACTGGTAACACTGAAGCTTTCTTT.

This clonotype was recorded many times. The CDR3 DNA reads TGTGCCAGTAGTACCGGACTAGCGGAGACCCAGTACTTC. Protein: CASSTGLAETQYF. The chain employs TRBV19 and TRBJ2-5; 9 bases are shared with TRBD2. Germline V lookup: CDR1 LNHDA, CDR2 SQIVND (reference sequence). The trim removed 4 bases at V and 5 bases at J, leaving 2 bases unmatched. The CDR3 runs to 13 residues.

A note on this clonotype: A single base is all that separates this from a far larger clone, so a read error is likely. The chain links TRBV6-1 to TRBJ1-2, with D maybe TRBD1 (5 bases). The CDR3 has 12 residues. The germline CDR1 and CDR2 sequences are MNHNS and SASEGT. V gave up 4 bases and J gave up 5 bases, with 8 bases separating them. Here the CDR3 DNA reads TGTGCCAGCAGTGGTGGGGGATATGGCTACACCTTC. Its translation: CASSGGGYGYTF.

At least ten counts were recorded for this clonotype. J is TRBJ2-7 and V is TRBV14, with 10 positions matching TRBD1. The CDR3 contains 14 residues. The germline V gene encodes CDR1 SGHDN and CDR2 FVKESK. J gave up 4 bases and V 6 bases, and 6 bases lay outside the gene matches. The CDR3 spells CASSRTGGRYEQYF. CDR3 sequence (DNA): TGTGCCAGCAGTCGGACAGGGGGACGTTACGAGCAGTACTTC.

This clonotype was counted many times. V and J are TRBV28 and TRBJ1-4; D possibly corresponds to TRBD1 (5 bases). CDR1 is MDHEN, CDR2 SYDVKM, per germline. V was clipped by 2 bases and J by 8 bases, with 15 bases between them. CDR3 size: 15 residues. Here the CDR3 reads CASSLRNQGREKLFF. CDR3 DNA sequence: TGTGCCAGCAGTTTACGTAACCAGGGCCGGGAAAAACTGTTTTTT.

This clonotype was picked up many times. The genes are TRBV5-1 and TRBJ1-5, with D maybe TRBD1 (5 bases). The germline gives CDR1 SGHRS, CDR2 YFSETQ. V dropped 5 bases and J dropped 4 bases, with 22 bases sitting between them. CDR3 length equals 17 residues. Written as DNA, the CDR3 is TGCGCCAGCAGACAGGAGCCATCTGGAGTTGGAAATCAGCCCCAGCATTTT. It yields the protein CASRQEPSGVGNQPQHF. Drawing the rest from reference TRBV5-1 and TRBJ1-5, the complete variable domain is KAGVTQTPRYLIKTRGQQVTLSCSPISGHRSVSWYQQTPGQGLQFLFEYFSETQRNKGNFPGRFSGRQFSNSRSEMNVSTLELGDSALYLCASRQEPSGVGNQPQHFGDGTRLSIL.

About this clonotype: This sequence may be a read error, since a much larger clone differs from it by one base. The chain has TRBV10-2 and TRBJ2-1; 9 bases match TRBD2. The length of the CDR3 is 16 residues. In germline, CDR1 is WSHSY, CDR2 SAAADI. The CDR3 sequence: CASSLERGRVRNEQFF. DNA of the CDR3: TGTGCCAGCAGTTTAGAACGCGGGAGGGTCCGGAATGAGCAGTTCTTC.

This clonotype came up many times. V is TRBV7-9 and J is TRBJ2-1, with 7 bases identical to TRBD1. Germline trimming cut 5 bases from V and 14 bases from J; bases unmatched to any gene: 12. The CDR3 contains 13 residues. Germline-derived CDR1 and CDR2 are SEHNR and FQNEAQ (reference sequence). CDR3 loop: CASSANTGDNEFF. Here the CDR3 DNA reads TGTGCCAGCAGCGCAAATACAGGGGACAATGAGTTCTTC.

The chain combines TRBV18 with TRBJ1-5, with D possibly TRBD1 on 5 matching bases. The CDR3 has 14 amino acids. V lost 3 bases and J 6 bases, leaving 12 bases between the germline ends. Germline CDR1 reads KGHSH; CDR2 reads LQKENI. CDR3 coding DNA: TGTGCCAGCTCACCCTCGGGGGGGAGTCAGCCCCAGCATTTT. Amino acids: CASSPSGGSQPQHF.

The chain joins TRBV6-2 or TRBV6-3 to TRBJ1-5; unclear D gene. Germline V CDR1 and CDR2: MNHEY, SVGEGT. Trimming cost V 5 bases and J 5 bases, with 16 bases left between them. The CDR3 contains 15 residues. CDR3 nucleotide sequence: TGTGCCAGCAGTGACCCACCCAGTGGCTATCAGCCCCAGCATTTT. Residues: CASSDPPSGYQPQHF.

Ten or more counts support this clonotype. The gene calls are TRBV5-1 and TRBJ2-5; D not certain. The CDR3 is 13 residues long. Looked up from germline, CDR1 is SGHRS and CDR2 is YFSETQ. Trimming removed 3 bases at V and 5 bases at J, with 11 bases between. The CDR3 spells CASSSTAPETQYF. The CDR3 bases are TGCGCCAGCAGCTCTACAGCCCCGGAGACCCAGTACTTC. Complete variable domain (other parts from reference TRBV5-1 and TRBJ2-5): KAGVTQTPRYLIKTRGQQVTLSCSPISGHRSVSWYQQTPGQGLQFLFEYFSETQRNKGNFPGRFSGRQFSNSRSEMNVSTLELGDSALYLCASSSTAPETQYFGPGTRLLVL.

This clonotype occurred many times. The chain employs TRBV20-1 and TRBJ2-7; TRBD1 matches 10 bases. Germline CDR1 DFQATT, CDR2 SNEGSKA (reference sequence). The V and J ends lost 4 bases and 3 bases, in that order; junction bases with no gene match: 6. CDR3 length: 14 residues. The CDR3 coding sequence is TGCAGTGCTAAAGGGACAGGGGTGGACTACGAGCAGTACTTC. Its translation is CSAKGTGVDYEQYF.

This clonotype has at least ten counts. The chain links TRBV4-2 to TRBJ1-1, with TRBD1 identical over 10 bases. J lost 7 bases, V lost 6 bases, and 5 bases had no gene match. This CDR3 is built from 13 residues. Germline V gene lookup returns CDR1 LGHNA and CDR2 YNFKEQ. CDR3 sequence: CASRGTGDFEAFF. CDR3 in DNA: TGTGCCAGCAGAGGGACAGGGGATTTTGAAGCTTTCTTT.

Many counts were recorded for this clonotype. This rearrangement joins TRBV11-2 to TRBJ1-6; TRBD1 matches at 7 bases. Germline-derived CDR1 and CDR2 are SGHAT and FQNNGV. The CDR3 is 14 residues long. With V trimmed by 5 bases and J by 9 bases, 7 bases remained unmatched. CDR3 amino acids: CASSPGQAFSPLHF. In nucleotides, the CDR3 is TGTGCCAGCAGCCCCGGACAGGCCTTTTCACCCCTCCACTTT.

This clonotype was seen ten or more times. V and J are TRBV11-2 and TRBJ2-1, with 11 bases that match TRBD2. Trimming at V came to 5 bases and at J to 1 base, leaving 4 bases not matched to a gene. Looked up from germline, CDR1 is SGHAT and CDR2 is FQNNGV. The CDR3 has 16 residues. The CDR3 spells CASSPRLAGSYNEQFF. The CDR3 region has the DNA TGTGCCAGCAGCCCTAGACTAGCGGGATCCTACAATGAGCAGTTCTTC.

This chain links TRBV11-2 with TRBJ2-3; perhaps D is TRBD1 or TRBD2 (5 bases each). Between the trimmed V and J ends, which lost 3 bases and 0 bases, there was a span of 7 bases. Germline V CDR1 and CDR2: SGHAT, FQNNGV. The CDR3 has 14 amino acids. Here the CDR3 reads CASSLGVSTDTQYF. CDR3 in DNA: TGTGCCAGCAGCTTGGGGGTTAGCACAGATACGCAGTATTTT.

This clonotype was detected ten times or more. The chain links TRBV27 to TRBJ1-5; the D is unclear. The CDR3 spans 16 residues. The ends were cut back, 5 bases at V and 7 bases at J, with 21 bases in the middle. Germline V gene sequence: CDR1 MNHEY, CDR2 SMNVEV (reference sequence). The CDR3 region has the DNA TGTGCCAGCAGTCGCACCAGCGCAAGGGATGGGCAGCCCCAGCATTTT. As protein: CASSRTSARDGQPQHF.

Concerning this clonotype itself: Since a much larger clone is just one base distant, this may be a read error. The chain links TRBV2 to TRBJ2-7; 9 bases fit TRBD1. The CDR3 is 15 amino acids. CDR1 is SNHLY and CDR2 is FYNNEI in the germline V gene. The CDR3 spells CASMRDRVGFGEQHF. For the CDR3, the DNA is TGTGCCAGCATGAGGGACAGGGTAGGATTCGGCGAGCAGCACTTC.

This clonotype occurred many times. The rearrangement joins TRBV7-2 to TRBJ2-7, with 8 nucleotides matching TRBD2. CDR3 size: 13 residues. With 1 base clipped from V and 6 bases from J, the junction kept 2 bases outside the gene matches. Germline loops: CDR1 SGHTA, CDR2 FQGNSA. CDR3 loop: CASSLGLAREQYF. CDR3 nucleotides: TGTGCCAGCAGCTTAGGACTAGCGCGCGAGCAGTACTTC.

This clonotype appeared many times. J is TRBJ2-3 and V is TRBV28; weak D call: TRBD2 (5 bases). Germline CDR1 and CDR2: MDHEN and SYDVKM. This CDR3 contains 14 residues. Trimming took 1 base from V and 6 from J, leaving 11 bases between them. CDR3 sequence: CASSLSSGQDTQYF. The DNA of the CDR3 is TGTGCCAGCAGTTTATCGAGCGGCCAGGATACGCAGTATTTT. Filled out from reference TRBV28 and TRBJ2-3, the complete variable domain reads DVKVTQSSRYLVKRTGEKVFLECVQDMDHENMFWYRQDPGLGLRLIYFSYDVKMKEKGDIPEGYSVSREKKERFSLILESASTNQTSMYLCASSLSSGQDTQYFGPGTRLTVL.

As concerns this clonotype: A far larger clone is a single base away, which makes a read error likely. The chain links TRBV6-8 to TRBJ2-1, with D tentatively TRBD1 (6 bases). Germline V gene lookup returns CDR1 MNHGY and CDR2 SAAAGT. The ends were cut back, 5 bases at V and 10 bases at J, with 21 bases in the middle. The CDR3 length is 15 residues. The CDR3 region has the DNA TGTGCCAGCAGTGAAGTAGGGCAGGGGCCCTACGAGCAGTTCTTC. Encoded protein: CASSEVGQGPYEQFF.

For this clonotype: A read error likely explains this, since a far larger clone differs by one base. The rearrangement uses TRBV5-1 and TRBJ2-7, with 12 bases fitting TRBD2. The CDR3 length is 15 residues. Germline CDR1 is SGHRS and CDR2 is YFSETQ. After removal of 4 bases from V and 7 bases from J, the junction contained 9 bases not matched to a gene. The CDR3 protein is CASSLLAGGPGEQYF. CDR3 coding DNA: TGCGCCAGCAGCCTCCTAGCGGGAGGGCCGGGAGAGCAGTACTTC. The full variable domain, rest sourced from reference TRBV5-1 and TRBJ2-7, is KAGVTQTPRYLIKTRGQQVTLSCSPISGHRSVSWYQQTPGQGLQFLFEYFSETQRNKGNFPGRFSGRQFSNSRSEMNVSTLELGDSALYLCASSLLAGGPGEQYFGPGTRLTVT.

This clonotype has at least ten counts. V gene TRBV19 combines with J gene TRBJ2-2, with 7 bases that match TRBD1. Germline V gene sequence: CDR1 LNHDA, CDR2 SQIVND (reference sequence). Germline trimming cut 5 bases from V and 3 bases from J; bases unmatched to any gene: 6. This CDR3 has 15 amino acids. The CDR3 is CASSAIGTDTGELFF. The CDR3 DNA is TGTGCCAGTAGTGCCATTGGGACAGACACCGGGGAGCTGTTTTTT.

This clonotype was detected ten times or more. The chain employs TRBV28 and TRBJ1-1, with 7 bases that match TRBD1. The CDR3 has 13 amino acids. Germline CDR1 and CDR2: MDHEN and SYDVKM. Trimming at V came to 5 bases and at J to 7 bases, leaving 7 bases not matched to a gene. CDR3 protein: CASSLPGQFEAFF. In DNA, the CDR3 is TGTGCCAGCAGTCTCCCGGGACAGTTTGAAGCTTTCTTT.

The chain links TRBV24-1 to TRBJ1-5; the match to TRBD1 covers 8 bases. CDR1 and CDR2 from the germline V gene are KGHDR and SFDVKD. There are 15 residues in the CDR3. V lost 6 bases to trimming and J lost 3 bases; unmatched junction nucleotides: 6. Written as DNA, the CDR3 is TGTGCCACCAGTCAAGACAGGGGTACCAATCAGCCCCAGCATTTT. This codes for CATSQDRGTNQPQHF.